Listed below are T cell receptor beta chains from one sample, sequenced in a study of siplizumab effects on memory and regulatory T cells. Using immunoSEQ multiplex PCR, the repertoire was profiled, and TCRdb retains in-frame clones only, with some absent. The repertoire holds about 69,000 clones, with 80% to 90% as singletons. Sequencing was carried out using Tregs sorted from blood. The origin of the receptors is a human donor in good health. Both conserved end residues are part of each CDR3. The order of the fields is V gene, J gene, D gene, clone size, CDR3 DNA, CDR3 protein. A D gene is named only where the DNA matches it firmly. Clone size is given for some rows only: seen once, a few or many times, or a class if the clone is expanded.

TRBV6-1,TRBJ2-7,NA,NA,TGTGCCAGCACGAGGTGGGGGACCTACGAGCAGTACTTC,CASTRWGTYEQYF
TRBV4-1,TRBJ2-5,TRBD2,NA,TGCGCCAGCAGCCAAGGTTTTCCGGGACTACCTCCGCAAGAGACCCAGTACTTC,CASSQGFPGLPPQETQYF
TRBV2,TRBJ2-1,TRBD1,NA,TGTGCCAGCCTGTGGGACAGGGAAACAAATGAGCAGTTCTTC,CASLWDRETNEQFF
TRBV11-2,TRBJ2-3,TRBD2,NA,TGTGCCAGCAGCTTGATCGCTAGCGGGGGCACAGATACGCAGTATTTT,CASSLIASGGTDTQYF
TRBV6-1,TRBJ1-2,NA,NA,TGTGCCAGCAGTCGGGACACCACCTATGGCTACACCTTC,CASSRDTTYGYTF
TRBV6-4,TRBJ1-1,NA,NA,TGTGCCAGCAGTGTTGGGGAGAACACTGAAGCTTTCTTT,CASSVGENTEAFF
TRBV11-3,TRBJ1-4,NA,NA,TGTGCCAGCAGCTTAGGGCCAAAGGAAAAACTGTTTTTT,CASSLGPKEKLFF
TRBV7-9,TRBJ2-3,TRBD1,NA,TGTGCCAGCAGCCCCGGACAGGGGGAGACAGATACGCAGTATTTT,CASSPGQGETDTQYF
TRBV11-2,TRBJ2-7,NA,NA,TGTGCCAGCACCCTTGGCTTCGCGTTCGAGCAGTACTTC,CASTLGFAFEQYF
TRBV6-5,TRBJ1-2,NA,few,TGTGCCAGCAGTTCCGCGGTGACTAACTATGGCTACACCTTC,CASSSAVTNYGYTF
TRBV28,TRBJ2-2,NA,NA,TGTGCCAGCAGTTTACACAGAAACACCGGGGAGCTGTTTTTT,CASSLHRNTGELFF
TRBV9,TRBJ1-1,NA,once,TGTGCCAGCAGCGTAGGGATCGTAGGGACTGAAGCTTTCTTT,CASSVGIVGTEAFF
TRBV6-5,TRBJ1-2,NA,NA,TGTGCCAGCAGATTACAGGGTTGGGACTATGGCTACACCTTC,CASRLQGWDYGYTF
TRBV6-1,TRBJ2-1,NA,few,TGTGCCAGCAGTGAAGTTGGGAGCGTACTTAACAATGAGCAGTTCTTC,CASSEVGSVLNNEQFF
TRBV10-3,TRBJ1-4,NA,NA,TGTGCCATCAGTGTCGGGGCCCCCGTGGATTGGGAAAAACTGTTTTTT,CAISVGAPVDWEKLFF
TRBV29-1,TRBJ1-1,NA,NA,TGCAGCGTCGAAGTATCATTGTTAACTTTCTTT,CSVEVSLLTFF
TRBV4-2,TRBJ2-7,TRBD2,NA,TGTGCCAGCACCCCGGGGGGGCAGGGCGAGCAGTACTTC,CASTPGGQGEQYF
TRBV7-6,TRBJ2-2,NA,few,TGTGCCAGCAGCTTAGGGTATCGGAACACCGGGGAGCTGTTTTTT,CASSLGYRNTGELFF
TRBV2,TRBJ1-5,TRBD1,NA,TGTGCCAGTAAAGGGACAGTGAATCAGCCCCAGCATTTT,CASKGTVNQPQHF
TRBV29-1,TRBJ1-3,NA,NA,TGCAGCGTTGATCATCGGGCGGGGGACACCATATATTTT,CSVDHRAGDTIYF
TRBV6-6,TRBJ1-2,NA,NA,TGTGCCAGCAGTTACTCTCCGGGTTCCTATGGCTACACCTTC,CASSYSPGSYGYTF
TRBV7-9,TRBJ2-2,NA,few,TGTGCCAGCAGCTTAGCGATGACAGGAAGCACCGGGGAGCTGTTTTTT,CASSLAMTGSTGELFF
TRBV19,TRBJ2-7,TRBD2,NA,TGTGCCAGTAGTCGACTAGCGGGAGACGAGCAGTACTTC,CASSRLAGDEQYF
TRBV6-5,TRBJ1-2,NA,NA,TGTGCCAGCAGTGAGCTCAGCTTCTACACCTTC,CASSELSFYTF
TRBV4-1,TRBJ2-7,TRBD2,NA,TGCGCCAGCAGCCCTCCAAGAGCGGGAGGGCCTGCCGAGCAGTACTTC,CASSPPRAGGPAEQYF
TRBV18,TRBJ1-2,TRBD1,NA,TGTGCCAGCTCCCCCGGGACAGGGGGATCGAGAGGCTACACCTTC,CASSPGTGGSRGYTF
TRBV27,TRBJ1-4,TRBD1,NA,TGTGCCAGCGGAGTTCGGACAGGAAGGGGTGAAAAACTGTTTTTT,CASGVRTGRGEKLFF
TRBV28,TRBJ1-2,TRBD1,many,TGTGCCAGCCGTACTCGGACAGGGGCCCACACCTTC,CASRTRTGAHTF
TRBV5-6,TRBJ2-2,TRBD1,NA,TGTGCCAGCAGCTGGGGGACAGGGGGCACCGGGGAGCTGTTTTTT,CASSWGTGGTGELFF
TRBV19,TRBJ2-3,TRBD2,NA,TGTGCCAGTAGTCGGACTAGCGGGAGTGCAGATACGCAGTATTTT,CASSRTSGSADTQYF
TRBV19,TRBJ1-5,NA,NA,TGTGCCAGTAGGTCGGGGATGGCCCAGCATTTT,CASRSGMAQHF
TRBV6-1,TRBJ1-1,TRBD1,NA,TGTGCCAGCAGTGAAGAGGGGGCCGCTTTCTTT,CASSEEGAAFF
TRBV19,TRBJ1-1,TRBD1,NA,TGTGCCAGTATGCCGGGACAGGGAACTGAAGCTTTCTTT,CASMPGQGTEAFF
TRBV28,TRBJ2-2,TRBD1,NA,TGTGCCAGCAGAGAACAGGGACAGGGGCCCACCGGGGAGCTGTTTTTT,CASREQGQGPTGELFF
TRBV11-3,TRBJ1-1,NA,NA,TGTGCCAGCTTCGGGTTGAACACTGAAGCTTTCTTT,CASFGLNTEAFF
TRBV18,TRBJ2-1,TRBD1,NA,TGTGCCAGCTCACCGTTCGGGACAGAGATCAATGAGCAGTTCTTC,CASSPFGTEINEQFF
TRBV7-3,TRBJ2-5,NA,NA,TGTGCCAGCAGCCTCGGGGCAAGAGAGACCCAGTACTTC,CASSLGARETQYF
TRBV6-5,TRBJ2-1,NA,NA,TGTGCCAGCAGTTCGGTTAGGGGGAATGAGCAGTTCTTC,CASSSVRGNEQFF
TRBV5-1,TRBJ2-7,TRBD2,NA,TGCGCCAGCAGCCAAAGGGAGGGCTACGAGCAGTACTTC,CASSQREGYEQYF
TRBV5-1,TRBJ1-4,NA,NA,TGCGCCAGCAGCTTGGGGCGGGTTCCTGCAACTAATGAAAAACTGTTTTTT,CASSLGRVPATNEKLFF
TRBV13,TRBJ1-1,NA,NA,TGTGCCAGTCAGGGGAACAGGAACACTGAAGCTTTCTTT,CASQGNRNTEAFF
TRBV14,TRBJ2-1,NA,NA,TGTGCCAGCAGCCAAGATTCGGGTCAGCGGAATGAGCAGTTCTTC,CASSQDSGQRNEQFF
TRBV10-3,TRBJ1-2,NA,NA,TGTGCCATCAGATCGGCTGGCACTCCTAACTATGGCTACACCTTC,CAIRSAGTPNYGYTF
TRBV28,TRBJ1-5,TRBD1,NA,TGTGCCAGCAGAAAACAGGGGTCGGACAATCAGCCCCAGCATTTT,CASRKQGSDNQPQHF
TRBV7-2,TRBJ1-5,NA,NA,TGTGCCAGCAGCGCGAACGGGATCTCCAATCAGCCCCAGCATTTT,CASSANGISNQPQHF
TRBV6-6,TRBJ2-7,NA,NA,TGTGCCAGCAGTCCTCCGGGTAGCGGAGTCTACGAGCAGTACTTC,CASSPPGSGVYEQYF
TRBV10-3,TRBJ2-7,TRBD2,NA,TGTGCCATCAGTGAGTCGAAGCGGGAGAGGTACTCCTACGAGCAGTACTTC,CAISESKRERYSYEQYF
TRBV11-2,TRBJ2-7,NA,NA,TGTGCCAGCAGCTTAACACTAGCCTACGAGCAGTACTTC,CASSLTLAYEQYF
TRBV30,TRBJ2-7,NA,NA,TGTGCCTGGAGTACTTGGGCAGGTAGTAGTCTGATACAGTACTTC,CAWSTWAGSSLIQYF
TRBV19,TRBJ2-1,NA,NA,TGTGCCAGTAGTACCCCCGTTGGTTCAGGGCGGGACAATGAGCAGTTCTTC,CASSTPVGSGRDNEQFF
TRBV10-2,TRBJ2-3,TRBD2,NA,TGCGCCAGCAGTGAGGCGGGAGTGGGCACAGATACGCAGTATTTT,CASSEAGVGTDTQYF
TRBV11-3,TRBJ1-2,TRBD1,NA,TGTGCCAGCAGCTTAGATTCCAGGTCAGGGGGCGTTTATGGCTACACCTTC,CASSLDSRSGGVYGYTF
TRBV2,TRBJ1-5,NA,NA,TGTGCCAGCAGCGTACTACGGACTATCAATCAGCCCCAGCATTTT,CASSVLRTINQPQHF